This T cell receptor (beta chain) stems from a study of OX40 agonist ivuxolimab in advanced cancers. Germline V CDR1 and CDR2: MDHEN, SYDVKM. The CDR3 sequence is 13 residues long. V was shortened by 6 bases and J by 5 bases, with 13 bases between the two germline ends. Sequencing was performed with immunoSEQ multiplex PCR; in TCRdb, only in-frame clones are kept and a portion is missing. The sample lists 60,000 to 85,000 clones, 85% to 95% occurring once. The clonotype was recovered from an adult with an advanced solid tumor such as melanoma, head and neck, liver or kidney cancer. This material consisted of CD4+ or CD8+ T cells sorted from blood, taken in a trial of the OX40 agonist ivuxolimab. V usage is TRBV28 and J usage is TRBJ2-5; D is possibly TRBD1 (5 bases). The CDR3 is CASSLGVRETQYF. In nucleotides, the CDR3 is TGTGCCAGCAGCCTAGGGGTTCGGGAGACCCAGTACTTC.